The rows below give T cell receptor beta chains drawn from one sample of a study of blood T cell repertoires in COVID-19. Produced via immunoSEQ multiplex PCR; TCRdb's table is partial and in-frame only. This table holds 250,000 to 300,000 clones, 86% found once. Sequenced sample: peripheral blood. All receptors come from a man between 18 and 29 years old with active or convalescent COVID-19. CDR3s include the opening cysteine and the closing phenylalanine or tryptophan. D genes are given only for firm matches. Clone sizes are given selectively: once, few, many, or a class where the clone is expanded.

TRBV11-2	TRBD2	-	TRBJ2-1	CASSALARTSNEQFF	TGTGCCAGCAGCGCACTAGCGAGGACTTCAAATGAGCAGTTCTTC
TRBV7-9	-	once	TRBJ1-1	CASSLVQNEAFF	TGTGCCAGCAGCTTAGTACAAAATGAAGCTTTCTTT
TRBV7-9	-	-	TRBJ1-1	CASSLLVSSEAFF	TGTGCCAGCAGCTTATTAGTATCATCTGAAGCTTTCTTT
TRBV19	TRBD1	-	TRBJ1-3	CASSIAGTATGNTIYF	TGTGCCAGTAGTATAGCCGGGACAGCCACTGGAAACACCATATATTTT
TRBV12-5	-	once	TRBJ1-3	CASGFSRSPGEYGNTIYF	TGTGCTAGTGGTTTCTCTCGGTCGCCAGGGGAATATGGAAACACCATATATTTT
TRBV7-9	TRBD1	-	TRBJ1-6	CASSLTGGRNSPLHF	TGTGCCAGCAGCTTAACAGGGGGCAGAAATTCACCCCTCCACTTT
TRBV5-6	-	-	TRBJ1-1	CASSLVRDTEAFF	TGTGCCAGCAGCTTGGTTCGAGACACTGAAGCTTTCTTT
TRBV5-4	-	many	TRBJ2-7	CASSLEGYEQYF	TGTGCCAGCAGCTTGGAGGGGTACGAGCAGTACTTC
TRBV7-8	TRBD2	-	TRBJ2-5	CASSPNLAGAVETQYF	TGTGCCAGCAGCCCCAACCTAGCGGGGGCGGTAGAGACCCAGTACTTC
TRBV3-1/TRBV3-2	TRBD2	-	TRBJ2-1	CASSQVLAAGMEQFF	TGTGCCAGCAGCCAAGTACTAGCGGCCGGGATGGAGCAGTTCTTC
TRBV10-3	-	-	TRBJ1-1	CATSYPRSNTEAFF	TGTGCCACGAGCTACCCGCGGAGTAACACTGAAGCTTTCTTT
TRBV5-6	TRBD2	few	TRBJ2-7	CASSIAGTRVYEQYF	TGTGCCAGCAGCATCGCCGGGACTAGAGTCTACGAGCAGTACTTC
TRBV5-8	-	few	TRBJ1-5	CASSFGQQSNQPQHF	TGTGCCAGCAGCTTCGGACAGCAGAGTAATCAGCCCCAGCATTTT
TRBV12-5	-	-	TRBJ2-2	CASGLTLGGPNTGELFF	TGTGCTAGTGGTTTGACCCTGGGGGGGCCGAACACCGGGGAGCTGTTTTTT
TRBV9	-	-	TRBJ1-6	CASSVDPGWNSPLHF	TGTGCCAGCAGCGTAGATCCAGGGTGGAATTCACCCCTCCACTTT
TRBV27	-	-	TRBJ1-2	CASRRPGGLGYTF	TGTGCCAGCAGGCGGCCGGGGGGCCTTGGCTACACCTTC
TRBV7-2	-	-	TRBJ2-7	CASSLGRVGEQYF	TGTGCCAGCAGCTTAGGCAGGGTGGGCGAGCAGTACTTC
TRBV2	TRBD1	-	TRBJ1-1	CATNLQGENTEAFF	TGTGCCACAAACCTACAGGGGGAAAACACTGAAGCTTTCTTT
TRBV24-1	-	-	TRBJ2-3	CATSDPSGGTDTQYF	TGTGCCACCAGTGACCCCTCGGGTGGCACAGATACGCAGTATTTT
TRBV6-5	-	-	TRBJ2-5	CASSRGDTETQYF	TGTGCCAGCAGCCGAGGGGACACGGAGACCCAGTACTTC
TRBV6-5	-	-	TRBJ1-1	CASSYSSEAEAFF	TGTGCCAGCAGTTACTCATCGGAGGCAGAAGCTTTCTTT
TRBV5-6	-	-	TRBJ1-4	CASSLLGEKLFF	TGTGCCAGCAGCTTGCTCGGGGAAAAACTGTTTTTT
TRBV3-1/TRBV3-2	TRBD2	few	TRBJ2-1	CASISGGEGSNEQFF	TGTGCCAGCATCAGCGGGGGTGAAGGATCCAATGAGCAGTTCTTC
TRBV14	-	-	TRBJ2-3	CASSQVGASDTQYF	TGTGCCAGCAGCCAAGTAGGGGCATCGGATACGCAGTATTTT
TRBV4-1	TRBD1	-	TRBJ2-2	CASSQDRGTGDTGELFF	TGCGCCAGCAGCCAAGATCGGGGGACAGGCGACACCGGGGAGCTGTTTTTT
TRBV29-1	TRBD1	-	TRBJ1-2	CSVAGNRGHRYGYTF	TGCAGCGTTGCGGGGAACAGGGGGCATCGCTATGGCTACACCTTC
TRBV13	TRBD1	few	TRBJ2-5	CASSPQSPGQGSETQYF	TGTGCCAGCAGCCCGCAAAGCCCGGGACAGGGTAGTGAGACCCAGTACTTC
TRBV27	-	-	TRBJ2-2	CASSWQRNTGELFF	TGTGCCAGCAGTTGGCAGCGGAACACCGGGGAGCTGTTTTTT
TRBV3-1/TRBV3-2	-	-	TRBJ1-1	CASSQDMEGFSEAFF	TGTGCCAGCAGCCAAGATATGGAGGGGTTCTCTGAAGCTTTCTTT
TRBV2	TRBD2	-	TRBJ2-5	CASSESGGPYQQETQYF	TGTGCCAGCAGTGAAAGCGGGGGGCCATACCAACAAGAGACCCAGTACTTC
TRBV24-1	TRBD2	-	TRBJ2-1	CATQHAQREYPEQFF	TGTGCCACCCAACACGCCCAGCGGGAGTATCCTGAGCAGTTCTTC
TRBV7-2	TRBD1	-	TRBJ1-5	CASSVDRVNQPQHF	TGTGCCAGCAGCGTAGACAGGGTAAATCAGCCCCAGCATTTT
TRBV27	-	-	TRBJ2-3	CASGQVADTQYF	TGTGCCAGCGGTCAGGTGGCAGATACGCAGTATTTT
TRBV24-1	-	-	TRBJ2-2	CATGGTGYHTGELFF	TGTGCCACCGGGGGAACAGGGTACCACACCGGGGAGCTGTTTTTT
TRBV6-6	TRBD1	-	TRBJ1-6	CASRASQGTVGSPLHF	TGTGCCAGCAGGGCATCGCAGGGGACAGTCGGATCACCCCTCCACTTT
TRBV21-1	-	once	TRBJ2-7	CARGQRGPLGEQYF	TGTGCCCGTGGGCAAAGGGGGCCCCTAGGGGAGCAGTACTTC
TRBV18	TRBD1	-	TRBJ1-2	CASSPGQGEGGYTF	TGTGCCAGCTCACCGGGACAGGGAGAGGGTGGCTACACCTTC
TRBV7-8	-	-	TRBJ2-1	CASSPRATDEQFF	TGTGCCAGCAGCCCGAGGGCTACCGATGAGCAGTTCTTC
TRBV18	TRBD2	-	TRBJ2-1	CASSPIAGGFYNEQFF	TGTGCCAGCTCACCGATAGCGGGGGGATTTTACAATGAGCAGTTCTTC
TRBV29-1	TRBD1	few	TRBJ2-7	CSVEEIGTVDYEQYF	TGCAGCGTTGAGGAAATCGGGACAGTCGATTACGAGCAGTACTTC
TRBV3-1/TRBV3-2	TRBD2	once	TRBJ2-1	CASSQDAGGSNEQFF	TGTGCCAGCAGCCAAGATGCGGGAGGTAGTAATGAGCAGTTCTTC
TRBV4-3	-	-	TRBJ2-7	CASSQKTGYEQYF	TGCGCCAGCAGCCAAAAAACTGGCTACGAGCAGTACTTC
TRBV5-1	-	once	TRBJ1-6	CASSLAQSYNSPLHF	TGCGCCAGCAGCTTGGCCCAATCCTATAATTCACCCCTCCACTTT
TRBV11-3	-	-	TRBJ2-7	CASRRSSGYEQYF	TGTGCCAGCAGGCGGAGTTCTGGGTACGAGCAGTACTTC
TRBV24-1	TRBD1	once	TRBJ2-5	CATSDFEGAEETQYF	TGTGCCACCAGTGATTTTGAGGGGGCCGAAGAGACCCAGTACTTC
TRBV6-5	-	-	TRBJ1-5	CAATGVYSNQPQHF	TGTGCCGCCACGGGAGTTTATAGCAATCAGCCCCAGCATTTT
TRBV6-6	-	-	TRBJ1-2	CASSYSKKGADGYTF	TGTGCCAGCAGTTACTCGAAAAAGGGAGCGGACGGCTACACCTTC
TRBV27	-	-	TRBJ1-5	CASSLFGGFEQPQHF	TGTGCCAGCAGTTTGTTTGGCGGGTTCGAACAGCCCCAGCATTTT
TRBV6-2/TRBV6-3	-	-	TRBJ1-2	CASSYGGRFYGYTF	TGTGCCAGCAGTTATGGAGGCCGCTTCTATGGCTACACCTTC
TRBV7-2	-	few	TRBJ2-1	CASSSQGGSRYNEQFF	TGTGCCAGCAGCTCTCAGGGGGGTTCACGGTACAATGAGCAGTTCTTC
TRBV2	-	few	TRBJ2-7	CASSVGAGASISYEQYF	TGTGCCAGCAGTGTTGGGGCAGGGGCATCAATCTCCTACGAGCAGTACTTC
TRBV9	-	-	TRBJ1-1	CASSAPGGTANTEAFF	TGTGCCAGCAGCGCCCCCGGGGGGACCGCGAACACTGAAGCTTTCTTT
TRBV3-1/TRBV3-2	TRBD1	once	TRBJ1-5	CASSQEYRGRQPQHF	TGTGCCAGCAGCCAAGAGTATAGGGGGCGTCAGCCCCAGCATTTT
TRBV30	TRBD1	-	TRBJ1-6	CACSSQGRSPLHF	TGTGCCTGTTCCTCACAGGGGCGGTCACCCCTCCACTTT
TRBV30	-	-	TRBJ1-1	CAWTGSGTEAFF	TGTGCCTGGACGGGGTCGGGGACTGAAGCTTTCTTT
TRBV19	TRBD2	-	TRBJ2-1	CASNPGLASNEQFF	TGTGCCAGTAACCCGGGACTAGCGTCCAATGAGCAGTTCTTC
TRBV9	-	-	TRBJ1-3	CASSADRANTIYF	TGTGCCAGCAGCGCCGACAGAGCAAACACCATATATTTT
TRBV10-2	TRBD1	-	TRBJ1-3	CASSEGARGNTIYF	TGCGCCAGCAGCGAGGGGGCTAGAGGAAACACCATATATTTT
TRBV4-3	TRBD2	many	TRBJ2-3	CASSQDVAGGYTDTQYF	TGCGCCAGCAGCCAAGATGTGGCGGGAGGGTACACAGATACGCAGTATTTT